The text below deals with one TCR beta chain. This sample was taken from a study of blood T cell repertoires in COVID-19. Per the study methods: Estimation of nucleated cell counts relied on the amplification of reference gene primers. Sequencing used immunoSEQ multiplex PCR; TCRdb keeps in-frame clones, though not all of them. V, J and clone size derive from that table, while D and trimming were established from the DNA sequence. The sample carries under 130,000 clones, roughly 80% recorded once. Germline V gene data show CDR1 as LNHDA and CDR2 as SQIVND (reference sequence). CDR3 size: 14 residues. The V segment lost 3 bases and the J segment 10 bases; nucleotides outside the gene matches: 8.

This TCR was sampled from an older man with active or convalescent COVID-19. This chain uses TRBV19 with TRBJ1-4, with TRBD1 identical over 7 bases. The sample consisted of peripheral blood. This CDR3 is CASSMNTGAGKLFF. As DNA, the CDR3 is TGTGCCAGTAGTATGAATACAGGGGCAGGAAAACTGTTTTTT.